The 2 T cell receptor beta chains presented below share a single source sample, sequenced in a study of T cell responses to AZD1222 COVID-19 vaccine. TCRdb keeps only in-frame clones here, not all; method: immunoSEQ multiplex PCR. The sample includes more than 90,000 clones, just over 85% seen only once; the top ten take about 16%. The sample consisted of peripheral blood, taken 28 days after the second AZD1222 dose. The receptors shown here come from an adult who received the AZD1222 COVID-19 vaccine.

This chain links TRBV7-9 with TRBJ2-5; no clear D. The V gene's germline CDR1 is SEHNR and CDR2 FQNEAQ (reference sequence). The CDR3 consists of 13 residues. V lost 8 bases and J lost 1, with 11 bases in between. CDR3 nucleotides: TGTGCCAGCGTGGGTGGCCGCCAAGAGACCCAGTACTTC. Protein product: CASVGGRQETQYF.

The chain is built from TRBV30 and TRBJ2-2; tentative D call: TRBD2 (5 bases). V shed 0 bases and J shed 5 bases, with 10 bases lying between them. The CDR3 is made up of 14 amino acids. Germline CDR1 and CDR2: GTSNPN and SVGIG (reference sequence). The CDR3 sequence: CAWSVGSGTGELFF. The CDR3 bases are TGTGCCTGGAGTGTAGGGTCGGGGACCGGGGAGCTGTTTTTT.